This T cell receptor (beta chain) was sequenced in a study of cytomegalovirus exposure and HLA in healthy donors. This table comes from immunoSEQ multiplex PCR, and its TCRdb copy is limited to in-frame clones, with some not included. The data contain about 240,000 clones, around nine tenths of them singletons. Whole-study findings and limits: The authors listed over 150 TCR beta chains as cytomegalovirus-associated. Under in vitro conditions, a few CMV-associated chains were confirmed as specific for CMV antigens.

Per germline, CDR1 SEHNR and CDR2 FQNEAQ (reference sequence). The CDR3 spans 14 residues. Trimming left V 4 bases short and J 7 bases short, with 16 bases between. Points on this clone: The target antigen is unknown.

The TCR comes from a man younger than 35 in good health and CMV-seronegative. Sequenced material: PBMCs. J is TRBJ1-1 and V is TRBV7-9; D is unresolved. CDR3: CASSSTQVTFEAFF. The CDR3 DNA is TGTGCCAGCAGCTCCACCCAAGTTACTTTTGAAGCTTTCTTT.